Below, one TCR beta chain is given with its context. This clonotype came up many times. Its antigen target is currently unknown. The record has no base qualities; no much larger clone is one base away. This sample is part of a study of early T cells in non-severe SARS-CoV-2 infection (dated by TCRdb to about 2021). For the study in its entirety: TCR sequencing used bulk RNA from unsorted whole blood, so alpha and beta chains could not be paired. Points the paper makes about the study in general: VDJdb matching was skewed toward anti-spike CD8 responses and likely underestimated virus-specific expansions by missing private and CD4 specificities.

A case-control design nested within a healthcare worker cohort in London, UK, was used, with weekly nasopharyngeal swab PCR tests and blood sampling performed. Healthcare workers were recruited during the week of the UK lockdown, between 23 and 31 March 2020, and followed weekly for up to about 15 weeks. The protocol used for the library was 5' RACE. Reads for this sample came from a NextSeq 500. To correct for sequencing error and PCR bias, the TCR library protocol tagged individual cDNA molecules with unique molecular identifiers. Sequencing covered both TCR alpha and beta chains, and within each sample the abundances of alpha and beta sequences were tightly co-correlated. As for the authors' bioinformatics: V gene, J gene and CDR3 annotation of TCR sequences was performed with Decombinator V4. Expanded TCRs were defined as changing significantly between any two time points under a Poisson model with p below 0.0001. TCR abundances were normalised to the total number of TCRs sequenced per sample and were expressed as counts per million. TRAV1-2 paired with TRAJ12, TRAJ20 or TRAJ33 defined MAIT TCRs, while TRAV10 paired with TRAJ18 defined iNKT TCRs. VDJdb, accessed 1 November 2021, was searched for CMV, EBV and SARS-CoV-2 annotated TCRs, excluding TCRs annotated for multiple antigens. Using fastp at Q25 and MiXCR, TCRdb reprocessed the public reads and kept productive beta chains. When rows share a CDR3 protein, they turn into one entry using the most common DNA and genes. V and J calls and clone size were set by TCRdb, not the authors. This sample has 70,000 to 85,000 distinct CDR3 sequences in its table, and around 10% of those were observed once. About 2.7% of the sample is in the top ten clones.

Counted from cysteine to phenylalanine, this CDR3 has 13 amino acids. The retained sequence is limited to the CDR3, 39 bases, with the frame set at the first base. The V and J ends are trimmed by 7 bases and 7 bases, leaving 11 bases between them. From a lookup of the germline V gene, CDR1 and CDR2 are MNHNS and SASEGT. The rearranged segments are TRBV6-1 and TRBJ1-6, with the D gene not confidently named. The receptor's source is an adult who was a healthcare worker with PCR-confirmed SARS-CoV-2 infection or an uninfected control (not recorded which). Sequenced material: whole blood. At the DNA level, the sequence is TGTGCCAGCAAAGACCCGGGGAATTCACCCCTCCACTTT. Its translation is CASKDPGNSPLHF.